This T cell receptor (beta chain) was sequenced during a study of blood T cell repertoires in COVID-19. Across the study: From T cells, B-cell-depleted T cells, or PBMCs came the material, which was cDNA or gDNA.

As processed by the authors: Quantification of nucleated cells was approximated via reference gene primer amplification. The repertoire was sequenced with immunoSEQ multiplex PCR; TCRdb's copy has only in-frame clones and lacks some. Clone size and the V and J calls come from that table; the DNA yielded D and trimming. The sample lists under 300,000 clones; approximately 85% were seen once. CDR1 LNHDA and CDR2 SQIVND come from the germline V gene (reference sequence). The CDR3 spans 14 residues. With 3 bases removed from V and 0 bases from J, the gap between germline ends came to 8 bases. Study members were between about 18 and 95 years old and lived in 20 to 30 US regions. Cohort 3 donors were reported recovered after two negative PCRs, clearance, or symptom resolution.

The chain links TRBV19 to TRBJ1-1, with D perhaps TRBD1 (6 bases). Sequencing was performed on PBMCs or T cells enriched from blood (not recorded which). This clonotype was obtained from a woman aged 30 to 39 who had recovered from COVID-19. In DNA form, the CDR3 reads TGTGCCAGTAGTATCGGACAGATGAACACTGAAGCTTTCTTT. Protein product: CASSIGQMNTEAFF.